This record covers a single TCR beta chain. The junction had 5 bases not matched to a gene; V was cut back by 8 bases and J by 1 base. The CDR3 contains 13 residues. In germline, CDR1 is MNHEY, CDR2 SMNVEV (reference sequence). Some clones are missing from TCRdb's copy, which holds only in-frame ones; the method was immunoSEQ multiplex PCR. The sample comprises 100,000 to 150,000 clones, around 89% of which are singletons, and roughly 4% rests with the top ten. These data come from a study of blood T cell repertoires in COVID-19. Background on the study: Specimens from acute and convalescent COVID-19 originated in the United States, Italy and Spain.

Patients from Seattle were sampled longitudinally, starting during active infection. The J gene is TRBJ2-7, the V gene TRBV27; 7 bases match TRBD1. The sequenced material came from peripheral blood. The clonotype comes from a man aged 55 to 70 with COVID-19, enrolled during active disease. The CDR3 spells CASGTDPSYEQYF. The CDR3 DNA reads as TGTGCCAGCGGGACAGACCCTTCCTACGAGCAGTACTTC.